This T cell receptor beta chain originates from a study of shared clonotypes between healthy human individuals. TCRdb's copy holds only in-frame clones and misses some; the assay was immunoSEQ multiplex PCR. The sample shows 500,000 to 650,000 clones, around 76% of them seen only once. Looked up from germline, CDR1 is SQVTM and CDR2 is ANQGSEA. V was cut by 0 bases and J by 7 bases, with 13 bases left in between. The CDR3 has 13 amino acids. This receptor was obtained from a woman aged 40 to 55 in good health. Some clones in this sample may be carry-over from other donors' samples. J is TRBJ2-7 and V is TRBV29-1, with D uncertain. The material sequenced was PBMCs. CDR3 protein: CSVEDSLELEQYF. The CDR3 DNA sequence: TGCAGCGTTGAAGATTCTTTAGAGTTGGAGCAGTACTTC.